The clone carrying this TCR beta chain was seen many times. The antigen is undetermined. The data stem from a study of neurological immune-mediated disorders. General study results and limits: Healthy controls had more TCR clonal expansion than multiple sclerosis, which showed the least, whereas HTLV-1-associated myelopathy showed the most. Across subjects, expanded clones had no CDR3 amino acid sequences in common, pointing to private repertoires in all groups.

The germline V and J ends were trimmed by 2 bases and 3 bases, with 10 bases remaining between them. Germline loops: CDR1 SGHTA, CDR2 FQGNSA. This CDR3 comprises 14 residues. A 10-nucleotide random UMI tagged transcripts in template-switch 5'RACE cDNA synthesis. TCRdb re-called the 5' RACE reads through MiXCR, storing one row per CDR3 protein. The data contain 19,000 or so distinct CDR3 sequences, 14% of them singletons. Sorted libraries drew on approximately 960,000 CD4+ or CD8+ T cells. This TCR was recovered from a woman aged 60 to 75 with HTLV-1-associated myelopathy (HAM/TSP). This chain connects TRBV7-2 to TRBJ2-5, with D perhaps assigned TRBD1 or TRBD2 (6 bases each). Sample: CD4+ T cells from blood. In DNA, the CDR3 is TGTGCCAGCAGCTTAAGAGGGGGGAAAGAGACCCAGTACTTC. Its translation: CASSLRGGKETQYF.